The rows below give T cell receptor beta chains drawn from one sample of a study of shared clonotypes between healthy human individuals. The method was immunoSEQ multiplex PCR; TCRdb's version includes in-frame clones alone and lacks a portion of them. The sample includes 520,000 or so clones, less than 85% of them seen just once. The sequenced sample consisted of PBMCs. The source is a woman between 40 and 55 years old in good health. Some clones in this sample may be carry-over from other donors' samples. CDR3s leave out the opening cysteine and the closing phenylalanine or tryptophan.

>TRBJ1-2|TRBV28
ATRQGAYYGYT
>TRBJ1-1|TRBV9
ASSLTGGVGTEAF
>TRBJ1-5|TRBV5-6
ASSPPWDDQPQH
>TRBJ1-1|TRBV5-1
ASSLVGGRGYTEAF
>TRBJ2-3|TRBV4-2
ASSQPRGGDRATDTQY
>TRBJ1-2|TRBV9
ASSALRGSGYGYT
>TRBJ2-1|TRBV28
ASSRPGQGLWEQF
>TRBJ2-7|TRBV19
ASRDRGTYEQY
>TRBJ2-6|TRBV5-4
ASSLQLSGANVLT
>TRBJ2-3|TRBV5-1
ASSSSGSGADTQY
>TRBJ2-7|TRBV5-8
ASSWGGGSEQY
>TRBJ2-3|TRBV6-1
ASSETQITDTQY
>TRBJ2-1|TRBV10-3
AISQLASNEQF
>TRBJ1-2|TRBV2
ASREGDNYGYT